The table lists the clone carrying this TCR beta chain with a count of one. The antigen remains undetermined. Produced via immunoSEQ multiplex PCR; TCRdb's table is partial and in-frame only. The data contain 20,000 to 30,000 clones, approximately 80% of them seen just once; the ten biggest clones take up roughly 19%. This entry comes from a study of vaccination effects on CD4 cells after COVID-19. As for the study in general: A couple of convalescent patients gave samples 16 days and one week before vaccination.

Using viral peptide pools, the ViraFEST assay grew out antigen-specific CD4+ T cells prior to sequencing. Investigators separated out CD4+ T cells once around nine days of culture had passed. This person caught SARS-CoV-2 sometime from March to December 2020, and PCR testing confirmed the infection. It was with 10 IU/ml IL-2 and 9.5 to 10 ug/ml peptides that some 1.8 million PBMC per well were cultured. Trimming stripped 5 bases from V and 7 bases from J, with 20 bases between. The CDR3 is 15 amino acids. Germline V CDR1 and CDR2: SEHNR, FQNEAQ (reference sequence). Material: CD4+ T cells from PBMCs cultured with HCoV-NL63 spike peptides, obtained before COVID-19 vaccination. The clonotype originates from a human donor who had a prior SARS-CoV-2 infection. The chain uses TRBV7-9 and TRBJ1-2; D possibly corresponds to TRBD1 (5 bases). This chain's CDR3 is CASSPDRGRVSGYTF. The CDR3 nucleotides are TGTGCCAGCAGCCCCGACAGAGGGCGCGTTAGTGGCTACACCTTC.